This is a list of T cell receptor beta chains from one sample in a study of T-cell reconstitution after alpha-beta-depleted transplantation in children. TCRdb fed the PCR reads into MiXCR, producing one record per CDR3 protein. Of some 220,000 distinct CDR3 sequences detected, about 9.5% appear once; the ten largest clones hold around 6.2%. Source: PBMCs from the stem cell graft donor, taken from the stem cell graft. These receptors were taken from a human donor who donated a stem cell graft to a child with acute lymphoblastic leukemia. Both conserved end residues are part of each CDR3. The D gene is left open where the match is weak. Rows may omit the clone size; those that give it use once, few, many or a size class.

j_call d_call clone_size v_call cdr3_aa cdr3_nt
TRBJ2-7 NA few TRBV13 CATTRSSYEQYF TGTGCCACAACCAGGAGCTCCTACGAGCAGTACTTC
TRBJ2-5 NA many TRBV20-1 CSAGLAGESQETQYF TGCAGTGCCGGCTTAGCCGGGGAATCCCAAGAGACCCAGTACTTC
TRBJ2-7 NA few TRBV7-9 CASSLAQSYEQYF TGTGCCAGCAGCTTAGCACAAAGTTACGAGCAGTACTTC
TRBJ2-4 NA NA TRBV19 CASSSTTSGLNIQYF TGTGCCAGTAGTTCAACGACTTCTGGGCTAAACATTCAGTACTTC
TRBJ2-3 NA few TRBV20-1 CSASPRQTTIDTQYF TGCAGTGCTAGTCCCCGACAGACGACAATAGATACGCAGTATTTT
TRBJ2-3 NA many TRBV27 CASGDLSTDTQYF TGTGCCAGCGGCGACTTGAGCACAGATACGCAGTATTTT
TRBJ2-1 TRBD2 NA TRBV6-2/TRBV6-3 CASRTGTSINEQFF TGTGCCAGCAGAACCGGGACTAGCATCAATGAGCAGTTCTTC
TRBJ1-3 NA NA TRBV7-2 CASSSDPFSGNTIYF TGTGCCAGCAGCTCAGACCCCTTCTCTGGAAACACCATATATTTT
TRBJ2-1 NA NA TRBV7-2 CASSWVGGSYNEQFF TGTGCCAGCAGCTGGGTCGGGGGTTCCTACAATGAGCAGTTCTTC
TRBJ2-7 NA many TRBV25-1 CASSEYSFTARTYEQYF TGTGCCAGCAGTGAATATAGTTTTACAGCCAGAACCTACGAGCAGTACTTC
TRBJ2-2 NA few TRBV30 CAEAHSGELFF TGTGCCGAAGCCCATTCCGGGGAGCTGTTTTTT
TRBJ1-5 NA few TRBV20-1 CSAGGAANQPQHF TGCAGTGCTGGGGGGGCAGCTAATCAGCCCCAGCATTTT
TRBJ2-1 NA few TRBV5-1 CASSTPGTSLYEQFF TGCGCCAGCAGCACTCCCGGGACCTCCCTCTATGAGCAGTTCTTC
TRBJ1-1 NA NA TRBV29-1 CSVEVRRGEAFF TGCAGCGTTGAAGTTCGAAGGGGTGAAGCTTTCTTT
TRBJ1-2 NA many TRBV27 CASSFQADGTNYGYTF TGTGCCAGCAGTTTTCAGGCCGACGGGACTAACTATGGCTACACCTTC
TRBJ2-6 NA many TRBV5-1 CASSPLLSGANVLTF TGCGCCAGCAGCCCATTACTCTCTGGGGCCAACGTCCTGACTTTC
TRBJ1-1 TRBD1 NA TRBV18 CASSPQDRDEAFF TGTGCCAGCTCACCTCAGGACAGGGATGAAGCTTTCTTT
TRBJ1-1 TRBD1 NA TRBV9 CASSLGTGDNTEAFF TGTGCCAGCAGCCTAGGGACAGGAGATAACACTGAAGCTTTCTTT
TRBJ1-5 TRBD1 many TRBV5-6 CASSSSNNGQGGQPQHF TGTGCCAGCAGCTCCTCGAATAATGGACAGGGAGGTCAGCCCCAGCATTTT
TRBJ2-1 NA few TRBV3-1 CASSQANNEQFF TGTGCCAGCAGCCAAGCGAACAATGAGCAGTTCTTC
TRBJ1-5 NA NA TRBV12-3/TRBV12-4 CASRGPRPPLYNQPQHF TGTGCCAGCCGAGGTCCCAGACCCCCGCTATATAATCAGCCCCAGCATTTT
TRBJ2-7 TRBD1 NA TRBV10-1 CASSESGQPYEQYF TGCGCCAGCAGTGAGTCGGGACAGCCCTACGAGCAGTACTTC
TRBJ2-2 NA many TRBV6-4 CASRSANTGELFF TGTGCCAGCAGATCAGCGAACACCGGGGAGCTGTTTTTT
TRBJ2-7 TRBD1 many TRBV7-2 CASSLWTGNAYEQYF TGTGCCAGCAGCCTCTGGACAGGGAATGCCTACGAGCAGTACTTC
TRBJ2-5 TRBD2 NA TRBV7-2 CASSFQSGGETQYF TGTGCCAGCAGCTTTCAGAGCGGGGGGGAGACCCAGTACTTC
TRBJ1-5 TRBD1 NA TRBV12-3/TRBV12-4 CASSQAQGVWVSQPQHF TGTGCCAGCAGTCAAGCACAGGGGGTCTGGGTTTCTCAGCCCCAGCATTTT
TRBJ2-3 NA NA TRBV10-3 CAISDRVSNQPQYF TGTGCCATCAGTGACCGAGTTAGCAATCAGCCCCAGTATTTT
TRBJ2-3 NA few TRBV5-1 CASSLEYGSPPAQYF TGCGCCAGCAGCTTGGAGTATGGGAGCCCCCCGGCGCAGTATTTT
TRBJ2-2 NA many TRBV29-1 CSVQRGSQTTGELFF TGCAGCGTTCAACGTGGCAGCCAAACTACCGGGGAGCTGTTTTTT
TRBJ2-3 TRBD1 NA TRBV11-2 CASSFQDRADTQYF TGTGCCAGCAGCTTTCAGGACAGGGCAGATACGCAGTATTTT
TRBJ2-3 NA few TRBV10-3 CAINQGSDTQYF TGTGCCATCAATCAGGGGTCGGATACGCAGTATTTT
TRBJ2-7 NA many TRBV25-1 CASEVVRGEQYF TGTGCCAGCGAGGTCGTCCGGGGCGAGCAGTACTTC
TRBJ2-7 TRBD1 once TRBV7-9 CASSPTGAIPCEQYF TGTGCCAGCAGCCCTACAGGGGCGATCCCCTGCGAGCAGTACTTC
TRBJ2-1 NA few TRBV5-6 CASSLVQGWSFF TGTGCCAGCAGCTTGGTTCAGGGTTGGTCGTTCTTC
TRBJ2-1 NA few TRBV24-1 CATSEGDSYNEQFF TGTGCCACCAGTGAAGGGGACTCCTACAATGAGCAGTTCTTC
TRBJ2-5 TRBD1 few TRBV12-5 CASGLANHRGRGETQYF TGTGCTAGTGGTTTGGCAAATCACAGGGGGCGCGGAGAGACCCAGTACTTC
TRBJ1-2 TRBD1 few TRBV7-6 CASSLGQGQPDYGYTF TGTGCCAGCAGCTTAGGACAGGGACAGCCAGACTATGGCTACACCTTC
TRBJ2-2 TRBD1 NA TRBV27 CASSLSRTGSNTGELFF TGTGCCAGCAGTTTATCCCGGACAGGGTCGAACACCGGGGAGCTGTTTTTT
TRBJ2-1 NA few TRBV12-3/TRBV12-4 CASSPDINEQFF TGTGCCAGCAGCCCCGACATCAATGAGCAGTTCTTC
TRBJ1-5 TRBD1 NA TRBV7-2 CASRSTGVDQPQHF TGTGCCAGCAGGTCAACAGGGGTCGATCAGCCCCAGCATTTT
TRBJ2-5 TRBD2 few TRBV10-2 CASMAGGGETQYF TGCGCCAGCATGGCGGGGGGAGGAGAGACCCAGTACTTC
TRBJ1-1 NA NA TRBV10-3 CAISHTRDINTEAFF TGTGCCATCAGTCACACCCGGGACATAAACACTGAAGCTTTCTTT
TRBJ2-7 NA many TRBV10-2 CASSESGLLSVEQYF TGCGCCAGCAGTGAGTCGGGACTCCTTTCTGTTGAGCAGTACTTC
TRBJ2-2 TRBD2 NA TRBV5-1 CASSRIPGGTDTGELFF TGCGCCAGCAGCCGGATTCCCGGGGGGACCGACACCGGGGAGCTGTTTTTT
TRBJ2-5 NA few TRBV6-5 CASSYSITTGQETQYF TGTGCCAGCAGTTACTCGATTACGACGGGACAAGAGACCCAGTACTTC
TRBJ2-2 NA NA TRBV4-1 CASSPPVSGSAGELFF TGCGCCAGCAGCCCTCCCGTCTCGGGGTCGGCCGGGGAGCTGTTTTTT
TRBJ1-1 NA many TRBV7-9 CASSFGAPEAFF TGTGCCAGCAGCTTCGGGGCCCCTGAAGCTTTCTTT
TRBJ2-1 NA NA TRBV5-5 CASSPVILSIQWEQFF TGTGCCAGCAGCCCCGTGATCTTATCGATTCAATGGGAGCAGTTCTTC
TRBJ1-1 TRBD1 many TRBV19 CASSILGDRAGEAFF TGTGCCAGTAGTATACTGGGGGACAGGGCTGGTGAAGCTTTCTTT
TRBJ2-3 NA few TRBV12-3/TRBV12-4 CASSSAGGTTDTQYF TGTGCCAGCAGTTCGGCCGGGGGTACCACAGATACGCAGTATTTT
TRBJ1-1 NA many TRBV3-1 CASSQDLRTEAFF TGTGCCAGCAGCCAAGATCTTCGAACTGAAGCTTTCTTT
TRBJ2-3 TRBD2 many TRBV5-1 CASSLSGGAPNGDTQYF TGCGCCAGCAGCTTGAGCGGGGGGGCCCCGAATGGAGATACGCAGTATTTT
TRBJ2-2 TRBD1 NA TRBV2 CASIKGAVEELFF TGTGCCAGCATTAAGGGGGCGGTCGAGGAGCTGTTTTTT
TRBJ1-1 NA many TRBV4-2 CASSQGALNTEAFF TGTGCCAGCAGCCAAGGGGCCCTGAACACTGAAGCTTTCTTT
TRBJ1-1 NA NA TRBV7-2 CASSLDYEAGLTEAFF TGTGCCAGCAGCTTAGACTACGAGGCAGGGCTCACTGAAGCTTTCTTT
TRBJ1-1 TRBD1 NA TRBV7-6 CASSLLQGARITEAFF TGTGCCAGCAGCCTTCTACAGGGGGCACGAATCACTGAAGCTTTCTTT
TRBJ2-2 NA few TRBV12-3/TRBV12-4 CASSWWTDTGELFF TGTGCCAGCAGTTGGTGGACGGACACCGGGGAGCTGTTTTTT
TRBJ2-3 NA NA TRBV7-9 CASSFGSTGITDTQYF TGTGCCAGCAGCTTCGGGTCTACCGGCATAACAGATACGCAGTATTTT
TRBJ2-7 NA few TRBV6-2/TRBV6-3 CASRRAGTYSYEQYF TGTGCCAGCAGACGAGCGGGGACATACTCCTACGAGCAGTACTTC